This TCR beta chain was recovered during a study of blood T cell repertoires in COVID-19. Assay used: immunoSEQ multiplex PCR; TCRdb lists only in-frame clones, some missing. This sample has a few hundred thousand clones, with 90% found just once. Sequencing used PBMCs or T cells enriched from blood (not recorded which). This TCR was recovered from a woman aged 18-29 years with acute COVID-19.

CDR3 in DNA: TGTGCCAGCAGTGACTCGGGACAGGGGTCATTCTATGGCTACACCTTC. It specifies CASSDSGQGSFYGYTF. The chain is built from TRBV6-4 and TRBJ1-2, with TRBD1 matching over 10 bases. This CDR3 has 16 residues. V lost 0 bases to trimming and J lost 4 bases; unmatched junction nucleotides: 5. The germline V gene encodes CDR1 MRHNA and CDR2 SNTAGT.